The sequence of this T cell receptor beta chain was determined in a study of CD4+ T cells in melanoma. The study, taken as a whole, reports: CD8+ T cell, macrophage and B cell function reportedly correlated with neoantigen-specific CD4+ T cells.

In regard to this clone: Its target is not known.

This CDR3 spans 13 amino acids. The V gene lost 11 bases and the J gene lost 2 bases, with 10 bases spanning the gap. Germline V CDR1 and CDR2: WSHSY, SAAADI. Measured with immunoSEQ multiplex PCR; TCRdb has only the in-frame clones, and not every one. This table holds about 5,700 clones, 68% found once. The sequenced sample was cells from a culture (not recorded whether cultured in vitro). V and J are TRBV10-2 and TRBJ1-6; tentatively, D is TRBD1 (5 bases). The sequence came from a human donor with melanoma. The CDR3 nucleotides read TGCGCCTCCCGGGGGGCCTATAATTCACCCCTCCACTTT. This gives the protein CASRGAYNSPLHF.